Shown below are 12 T cell receptor beta chains from a single sample sequenced in a study of control samples from healthy donors and cancer patients. Profiling relied on immunoSEQ multiplex PCR, and the TCRdb table lists in-frame clones only, not all of them. The table has about 89,000 clones, approximately 89% seen once. Specimen: blood. The receptors were sampled from a man aged 25 to 45 in good health.

This clone was found once. The chain joins TRBV6-5 to TRBJ1-3, with D uncertain. Trimming removed 7 bases at V and 0 bases at J, with 7 bases between. Germline V lookup: CDR1 MNHEY, CDR2 SVGAGI. The CDR3 consists of 13 residues. CDR3 sequence (DNA): TGTGCCAGCATCGCGGACTCTGGAAACACCATATATTTT. Translation gives CASIADSGNTIYF.

CDR3 in amino acids: CASSPTLDRDREKLFF. The CDR3 DNA reads as TGTGCCAGCTCACCAACCCTTGACAGGGATCGAGAAAAACTGTTTTTT. The V and J genes are TRBV18 and TRBJ1-4; TRBD1 matches at 7 bases. CDR1 is KGHSH and CDR2 is LQKENI in the germline V gene. The V and J ends lost 2 bases and 8 bases, in that order; junction bases with no gene match: 11. The CDR3 runs 16 residues.

V and J are TRBV3-1 (or the pseudogene TRBV3-2) and TRBJ2-2; 8 bases agree with TRBD2. The ends lost 4 bases at V and 2 bases at J; junction bases unmatched: 6. CDR3 size: 16 residues. Germline V lookup: CDR1 LGHDT, CDR2 YNNKEL (reference sequence). The CDR3 DNA reads TGTGCCAGCAGCCCATCCGGGACTAGAAACACCGGGGAGCTGTTTTTT. Encoded protein: CASSPSGTRNTGELFF.

The V gene is TRBV12-3 or TRBV12-4, the J gene TRBJ2-5; D gene ambiguous. The CDR3 spans 13 residues. V shed 6 bases and J shed 3 bases, with 11 bases lying between them. CDR3 sequence reads: CASRGAGKETQYF. CDR3 in DNA: TGTGCCAGCAGGGGTGCAGGCAAAGAGACCCAGTACTTC.

This sequence joins TRBV7-9 and TRBJ1-1; D is unresolved. V lost 5 bases and J lost 6, with 10 bases in between. The CDR3 consists of 12 residues. Per germline, CDR1 SEHNR and CDR2 FQNEAQ (reference sequence). DNA of the CDR3: TGTGCCAGCAGCCTTGACATCCCTGAAGCTTTCTTT. Protein product: CASSLDIPEAFF.

This clone was seen just once. The chain employs TRBV27 and TRBJ1-1; D unclear. Trimming stripped 4 bases from V and 2 bases from J, with 14 bases between. In germline, CDR1 is MNHEY, CDR2 SMNVEV (reference sequence). The CDR3 length is 15 residues. CDR3 amino acids: CASSSRFRGNTEAFF. The CDR3 nucleotides read TGTGCCAGCAGTTCAAGATTCAGAGGAAACACTGAAGCTTTCTTT.

CDR3 coding DNA: TGTGCCAGCAGCTTGGACAGCTATAGCAATCAGCCCCAGCATTTT. It yields the protein CASSLDSYSNQPQHF. V is TRBV7-2 and J is TRBJ1-5, with D possibly matching TRBD1 (6 bases). Germline CDR1 is SGHTA and CDR2 is FQGNSA. V was pared by 3 bases and J by 0 bases, with 9 bases between. The CDR3 is 15 residues long.

This clone came up once. The chain joins TRBV19 to TRBJ2-4; no definite D call. Germline-derived CDR1 and CDR2 are LNHDA and SQIVND (reference sequence). The CDR3 spans 16 residues. Between the trimmed V and J ends, which lost 1 base and 1 base, there was a span of 11 bases. The CDR3 sequence is CASSIGAGIAKNIQYF. CDR3 nucleotides: TGTGCCAGTAGTATAGGAGCAGGCATCGCCAAAAACATTCAGTACTTC. Full variable domain (rest looked up from reference TRBV19 and TRBJ2-4): DGGITQSPKYLFRKEGQNVTLSCEQNLNHDAMYWYRQDPGQGLRLIYYSQIVNDFQKGDIAEGYSVSREKKESFPLTVTSAQKNPTAFYLCASSIGAGIAKNIQYFGAGTRLSVL.

The V and J genes are TRBV10-3 and TRBJ1-1; D unresolved. The ends were cut back, 7 bases at V and 1 base at J, with 10 bases in the middle. The germline V gene encodes CDR1 ENHRY and CDR2 SYGVKD. The CDR3 loop spans 13 amino acids. The CDR3 bases are TGTGCCATCATGATTGGAGAGAACACTGAAGCTTTCTTT. Encoded protein: CAIMIGENTEAFF.

This chain connects TRBV21-1 to TRBJ1-1. TRBV21-1 is flagged as a pseudogene. CDR3 length: 17 residues. The CDR3 region has the DNA TGTGCCAGCAGCAAAGGTGGCGGGGGTCGGAAGAACACTGAAGCTTTCTTT. Residues: CASSKGGGGRKNTEAFF.

This clone was seen only once. The V gene is TRBV19, the J gene TRBJ2-5, with D tentatively TRBD1 (5 bases). Germline V gives CDR1 LNHDA, CDR2 SQIVND (reference sequence). V was pared by 2 bases and J by 7 bases, with 17 bases between. The CDR3 spans 15 residues. The CDR3 reads CASSIRSGYQGTQYF. In nucleotides, the CDR3 is TGTGCCAGTAGTATAAGGTCAGGGTATCAGGGGACCCAGTACTTC.

The rearrangement uses TRBV18 and TRBJ2-7; 11 positions agree with TRBD1. V was pared by 3 bases and J by 10 bases, with 2 bases of the junction left unmatched. CDR1 KGHSH and CDR2 LQKENI come from the germline V gene. This CDR3 has 12 amino acids. The CDR3 bases are TGTGCCAGCTCACCTGGGACAGGGGGTCAGTACGTC. It translates to CASSPGTGGQYV.